This T cell receptor beta chain was found in a study of blood T cell repertoires in COVID-19. As for the study in general: Sample material is recorded as cDNA or gDNA derived from T cells, B-cell-depleted T cells, or PBMCs.

Authors' processing steps: Reference gene primers were amplified, and this amplification served to estimate nucleated cell counts. The method was immunoSEQ multiplex PCR; TCRdb's version includes in-frame clones alone and lacks a portion of them. D and trimming come from the DNA, and the V and J calls and clone size come from that table. Of over 150,000 clones listed, roughly 88% were seen once; the top ten hold 9%. The study drew participants aged about 18 to 95 years from 24 US areas. Recovery among Cohort 3 donors was established by two negative PCRs, clearance, or symptom resolution. The CDR3 has 15 residues. CDR1 is MNHNS and CDR2 is SASEGT in the germline V gene. V lost 1 base and J 0 bases, leaving 10 bases between the germline ends.

Sequenced input: PBMCs or T cells enriched from blood (not recorded which). V is TRBV6-1 and J is TRBJ2-7; D unresolved. This receptor was identified in a woman aged 18-35 years who had recovered from COVID-19. The CDR3 sequence: CASSEGLRSSYEQYF. The CDR3 bases are TGTGCCAGCAGTGAAGGTTTGAGGAGCTCCTACGAGCAGTACTTC.